This is a list of T cell receptor beta chains from one sample in a study of blood T cells in healthy people across ages. MiXCR was run by TCRdb on the 5' RACE reads, yielding one entry per CDR3 protein. The table has 1.2 million to 1.5 million distinct CDR3 sequences, roughly 40% seen once; the top ten hold 7.9%. Specimen: blood. The source is a woman younger than 30 in good health. CDR3s include the opening cysteine and the closing phenylalanine or tryptophan. D genes are given only for firm matches. The listing skips clone size in some rows; elsewhere it reads once, few, many or a size class.

TRBJ2-6 | TRBV6-5 | - | many | CASSRSSGANVLTF | TGTGCCAGCAGCCGCAGCTCTGGGGCCAACGTCCTGACTTTC
TRBJ2-2 | TRBV2 | - | - | CASSAEANTGELFF | TGTGCCAGCAGTGCGGAGGCGAACACCGGGGAGCTGTTTTTT
TRBJ2-4 | TRBV12-3/TRBV12-4 | - | - | CASSVRGRENIQYF | TGTGCCAGCAGCGTCAGGGGTCGGGAAAACATTCAGTACTTC
TRBJ2-1 | TRBV7-9 | TRBD2 | - | CASTTRGEKDAEQFF | TGTGCCAGCACCACCCGGGGGGAGAAGGATGCTGAGCAGTTCTTC
TRBJ1-2 | TRBV27 | - | - | CASSVAGSYGCTF | TGTGCCAGCAGTGTCGCGGGGAGCTATGGCTGCACCTTC
TRBJ2-1 | TRBV25-1 | - | - | CASSEVGGHEQFF | TGTGCCAGCAGTGAGGTTGGAGGGCATGAGCAGTTCTTC
TRBJ1-1 | TRBV6-5 | - | - | CASSYSEGCSAFF | TGTGCCAGCAGTTACTCAGAGGGGTGTAGCGCTTTCTTT
TRBJ2-3 | TRBV20-1 | - | few | CSARGSQEVIYTDTQYF | TGCAGTGCTAGAGGGAGTCAGGAAGTTATTTACACAGATACGCAGTATTTT
TRBJ2-1 | TRBV3-1 | TRBD1 | - | CASSARGQGNEQFF | TGTGCCAGCAGCGCACGTGGACAGGGGAATGAGCAGTTCTTC
TRBJ1-2 | TRBV10-3 | - | many | CAIMAGRANYGYTF | TGTGCCATCATGGCAGGGCGGGCTAACTATGGCTACACCTTC